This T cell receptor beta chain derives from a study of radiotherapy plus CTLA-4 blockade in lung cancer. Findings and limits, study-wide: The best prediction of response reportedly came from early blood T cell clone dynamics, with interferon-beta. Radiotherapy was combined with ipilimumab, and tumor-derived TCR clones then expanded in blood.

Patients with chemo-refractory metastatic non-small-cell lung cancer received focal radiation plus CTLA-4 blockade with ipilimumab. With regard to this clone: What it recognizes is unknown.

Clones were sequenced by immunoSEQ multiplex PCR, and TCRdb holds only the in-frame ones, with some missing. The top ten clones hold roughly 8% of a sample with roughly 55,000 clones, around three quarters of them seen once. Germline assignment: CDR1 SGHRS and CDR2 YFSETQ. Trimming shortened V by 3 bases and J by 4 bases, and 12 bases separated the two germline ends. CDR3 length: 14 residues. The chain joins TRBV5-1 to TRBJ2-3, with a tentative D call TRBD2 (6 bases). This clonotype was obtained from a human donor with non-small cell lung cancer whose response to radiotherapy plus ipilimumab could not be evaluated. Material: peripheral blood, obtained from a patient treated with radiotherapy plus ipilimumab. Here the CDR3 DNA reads TGCGCCAGCAGCTATTGGGACTCGTCAGATACGCAGTATTTT. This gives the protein CASSYWDSSDTQYF.